Listed here are 5 T cell receptor beta chains from one sample, sequenced in a study of Graves' ophthalmopathy and Graves' hyperthyroidism. Transcripts of RNA were the source for amplifying TCR beta CDR3 regions. An opening RT-PCR round employed HTBI primers and preceded a second-round multiplex PCR. Each CDR3 protein gets one entry after TCRdb re-called the multiplex PCR reads with MiXCR. Counted here are almost 750,000 distinct CDR3 sequences, around 40% occurring once; the ten biggest clones make up around 40%. Sequenced input: peripheral blood. The receptors shown here come from an adult man with Graves' ophthalmopathy.

The J gene is TRBJ2-3, the V gene TRBV24-1, with a weak D call TRBD2 (5 bases). The ends were cut back, 4 bases at V and 4 bases at J, with 17 bases in the middle. CDR1 KGHDR and CDR2 SFDVKD come from the germline V gene. This CDR3 is 16 amino acids long. As DNA, the CDR3 is TGTGCCACCAGTGACCTGTCTGGCCGGACTCCAGATACGCAGTATTTT. Translation: CATSDLSGRTPDTQYF.

The chain recombines TRBV25-1 with TRBJ1-2; 10 bases fit TRBD1. This CDR3 is 15 amino acids long. V was clipped by 5 bases and J by 5 bases; unmatched bases: 8. Germline CDR1 and CDR2: MGHDK and SYGVNS. CDR3 amino acids: CASSKSGTGAYGYTF. The DNA of the CDR3 is TGTGCCAGCAGTAAATCCGGGACAGGGGCTTATGGCTACACCTTC.

This clonotype was picked up a small number of times. The chain links TRBV11-2 to TRBJ1-2; 11 nucleotides agree with TRBD1. With 5 bases clipped from V and 2 bases from J, the junction kept 7 bases outside the gene matches. The CDR3 is made up of 16 amino acids. Germline loops: CDR1 SGHAT, CDR2 FQNNGV. CDR3 region: CASSPGTGGLNYGYTF. The CDR3 DNA reads as TGTGCCAGCAGCCCCGGGACAGGGGGACTAAACTATGGCTACACCTTC.

The table lists this clonotype with a count of one. The chain carries TRBV15 and TRBJ1-5; D unclear. Germline lookup yields CDR1 LNHNV and CDR2 YYDKDF (reference sequence). The CDR3 is 16 amino acids. Trimming took off 3 bases at V and 7 bases at J, with 19 bases between the two ends. CDR3 nucleotides: TGTGCCACCAGCAGCGCGTTGGAGGGTTACGAGCAGCCCCAGCATTTT. It yields the protein CATSSALEGYEQPQHF.

Only one count was recorded for this clonotype. V and J are TRBV10-3 and TRBJ1-6, with TRBD1 identical over 10 bases. With 2 bases clipped from V and 10 bases from J, the junction kept 5 bases outside the gene matches. The CDR3 has 15 residues. Germline CDR1 and CDR2: ENHRY and SYGVKD. CDR3 protein: CAISEGDRGGSPLHF. Here the CDR3 DNA reads TGTGCCATCAGTGAGGGGGACAGGGGAGGGTCACCCCTCCACTTT.